This T cell receptor beta chain was obtained from a study of blood T cell repertoires in COVID-19. For the study at large: Sources were T cells, B-cell-depleted T cells, or PBMCs; the material itself was cDNA or gDNA.

Germline CDR1 reads SSHAT; CDR2 reads FNYEAQ (reference sequence). This CDR3 has 15 amino acids. The junction had 4 bases not matched to a gene; V was cut back by 1 base and J by 6 bases. Assay used: immunoSEQ multiplex PCR; TCRdb lists only in-frame clones, some missing. The sample has tens of thousands of clones; about 78% are singletons. The TCR originated in a human donor in a cohort sampled during active COVID-19. Sequenced: peripheral blood. V usage is TRBV7-7 and J usage is TRBJ2-2; 8 nucleotides agree with TRBD1. The CDR3 coding sequence is TGTGCCAGCAGCTTAGGGACAGGGCTGTCCGGGGAGCTGTTTTTT. Translating it yields CASSLGTGLSGELFF. Full variable domain (rest looked up from reference TRBV7-7 and TRBJ2-2): GAGVSQSPRYKVTKRGQDVTLRCDPISSHATLYWYQQALGQGPEFLTYFNYEAQPDKSGLPSDRFSAERPEGSISTLTIQRTEQRDSAMYRCASSLGTGLSGELFFGEGSRLTVL.